The rows below give T cell receptor beta chains drawn from one sample of a study of blood T cell repertoires in COVID-19. Profiled with immunoSEQ multiplex PCR; TCRdb holds only in-frame clones, not every one. Seen here are 35,000 to 45,000 clones, 92% observed once, and the top ten hold about a tenth. Sequencing was carried out using peripheral blood. These receptors all stem from a man aged 45-65 years with active COVID-19. CDR3s include the opening cysteine and the closing phenylalanine or tryptophan. D genes are given only for firm matches. Size is omitted from some rows. Given values are once, few, many or a class for expanded clones.

v_call: TRBV5-1
j_call: TRBJ2-5
clone_size: NA
d_call: NA
cdr3_aa: CASSFIGEETQYF
cdr3_nt: TGCGCCAGCAGCTTTATAGGGGAAGAGACCCAGTACTTC

v_call: TRBV10-1
j_call: TRBJ1-4
clone_size: NA
d_call: NA
cdr3_aa: CASSAGTPDSREKLFF
cdr3_nt: TGCGCCAGCAGTGCCGGGACACCCGACTCCAGGGAAAAACTGTTTTTT

v_call: TRBV5-6
j_call: TRBJ1-5
clone_size: NA
d_call: TRBD1
cdr3_aa: CASSSRDRSNQPQHF
cdr3_nt: TGTGCCAGCAGCTCCCGGGACAGATCCAATCAGCCCCAGCATTTT

v_call: TRBV6-5
j_call: TRBJ1-6
clone_size: once
d_call: NA
cdr3_aa: CASSRTSSYNSPLHF
cdr3_nt: TGTGCCAGCAGTCGTACGAGCTCCTATAATTCACCCCTCCACTTT

v_call: TRBV28
j_call: TRBJ1-2
clone_size: NA
d_call: TRBD1
cdr3_aa: CASSGMPGDREYGYTF
cdr3_nt: TGTGCCAGCAGTGGTATGCCCGGGGACAGGGAATATGGCTACACCTTC

v_call: TRBV11-1
j_call: TRBJ2-7
clone_size: NA
d_call: NA
cdr3_aa: CASSARAYEQYF
cdr3_nt: TGTGCCAGCTCGGCCAGGGCCTACGAGCAGTACTTC

v_call: TRBV2
j_call: TRBJ1-2
clone_size: NA
d_call: TRBD1
cdr3_aa: CASRDSPGQGAYGYTF
cdr3_nt: TGTGCCAGCAGGGATTCTCCGGGACAGGGGGCCTATGGCTACACCTTC

v_call: TRBV19
j_call: TRBJ1-1
clone_size: NA
d_call: NA
cdr3_aa: CASSGPGGSTEAFF
cdr3_nt: TGTGCCAGTAGTGGGCCGGGGGGAAGCACTGAAGCTTTCTTT

v_call: TRBV7-8
j_call: TRBJ2-7
clone_size: NA
d_call: NA
cdr3_aa: CASSPRDRTSYEQYF
cdr3_nt: TGTGCCAGCAGCCCCAGAGACAGGACCTCCTACGAGCAGTACTTC

v_call: TRBV19
j_call: TRBJ2-7
clone_size: NA
d_call: NA
cdr3_aa: CASSIGDTTDYEQYF
cdr3_nt: TGTGCCAGTAGTATAGGGGACACCACCGACTACGAGCAGTACTTC

v_call: TRBV2
j_call: TRBJ1-5
clone_size: few
d_call: NA
cdr3_aa: CASSGQGGNQPQHF
cdr3_nt: TGTGCCAGCAGTGGCCAGGGTGGCAATCAGCCCCAGCATTTT

v_call: TRBV28
j_call: TRBJ1-5
clone_size: NA
d_call: TRBD1
cdr3_aa: CASRPRDSLSNQPQHF
cdr3_nt: TGTGCCAGCAGACCCCGGGACAGCCTTAGCAATCAGCCCCAGCATTTT

v_call: TRBV30
j_call: TRBJ1-6
clone_size: NA
d_call: NA
cdr3_aa: CAWTFFPNSPLHF
cdr3_nt: TGTGCCTGGACTTTCTTTCCGAATTCACCCCTCCACTTT

v_call: TRBV28
j_call: TRBJ1-2
clone_size: NA
d_call: NA
cdr3_aa: CASSFNEPNYGYTF
cdr3_nt: TGTGCCAGCAGTTTTAACGAGCCTAACTATGGCTACACCTTC

v_call: TRBV6-2/TRBV6-3
j_call: TRBJ2-1
clone_size: NA
d_call: TRBD2
cdr3_aa: CASSYPGEVAGSYNEQFF
cdr3_nt: TGTGCCAGCAGTTACCCTGGAGAAGTAGCGGGCTCCTACAATGAGCAGTTCTTC

v_call: TRBV5-5
j_call: TRBJ2-5
clone_size: NA
d_call: TRBD2
cdr3_aa: CASSVGLAGKKPETQYF
cdr3_nt: TGTGCCAGCAGCGTGGGACTAGCGGGTAAAAAACCAGAGACCCAGTACTTC

v_call: TRBV6-1
j_call: TRBJ2-7
clone_size: NA
d_call: TRBD1
cdr3_aa: CASSEPGQAYEQYF
cdr3_nt: TGTGCCAGCAGTGAACCGGGACAGGCCTACGAGCAGTACTTC

v_call: TRBV9
j_call: TRBJ1-2
clone_size: once
d_call: TRBD1
cdr3_aa: CASSVEGALWDGYTF
cdr3_nt: TGTGCCAGCAGCGTAGAGGGGGCCCTGTGGGATGGCTACACCTTC

v_call: TRBV10-1
j_call: TRBJ2-2
clone_size: NA
d_call: TRBD2
cdr3_aa: CASSGREGGELFF
cdr3_nt: TGCGCCAGCAGTGGAAGGGAGGGCGGGGAGCTGTTTTTT

v_call: TRBV7-8
j_call: TRBJ1-1
clone_size: NA
d_call: TRBD1
cdr3_aa: CASSYTTGLNTEAFF
cdr3_nt: TGTGCCAGCAGTTATACGACAGGGTTAAACACTGAAGCTTTCTTT

v_call: TRBV6-1
j_call: TRBJ1-1
clone_size: NA
d_call: TRBD1
cdr3_aa: CASSEYSGGGPEAFF
cdr3_nt: TGTGCCAGCAGTGAATACTCAGGGGGCGGCCCCGAAGCTTTCTTT

v_call: TRBV15
j_call: TRBJ1-2
clone_size: NA
d_call: NA
cdr3_aa: CATSSQQGGPDYGYTF
cdr3_nt: TGTGCCACCAGCAGCCAACAGGGAGGGCCTGACTATGGCTACACCTTC

v_call: TRBV6-1
j_call: TRBJ1-2
clone_size: NA
d_call: NA
cdr3_aa: CASSVPGAGVAYGYTF
cdr3_nt: TGTGCCAGCAGTGTCCCCGGGGCAGGGGTCGCCTATGGCTACACCTTC

v_call: TRBV18
j_call: TRBJ1-1
clone_size: NA
d_call: NA
cdr3_aa: CASSPGTPRGTEAFF
cdr3_nt: TGTGCCAGCTCACCGGGGACACCTCGGGGCACTGAAGCTTTCTTT

v_call: TRBV9
j_call: TRBJ1-2
clone_size: NA
d_call: TRBD1
cdr3_aa: CASSIGTGGVYGYTF
cdr3_nt: TGTGCCAGCAGCATCGGGACAGGGGGCGTCTATGGCTACACCTTC

v_call: TRBV30
j_call: TRBJ2-7
clone_size: once
d_call: TRBD1
cdr3_aa: CAWSAGTGSYEQYF
cdr3_nt: TGTGCCTGGAGTGCCGGGACAGGCTCCTACGAGCAGTACTTC

v_call: TRBV3-1/TRBV3-2
j_call: TRBJ2-2
clone_size: NA
d_call: NA
cdr3_aa: CASSQMEGTGELFF
cdr3_nt: TGTGCCAGCAGCCAAATGGAGGGCACCGGGGAGCTGTTTTTT

v_call: TRBV3-1/TRBV3-2
j_call: TRBJ2-7
clone_size: NA
d_call: NA
cdr3_aa: CASSLTGVPYEQYF
cdr3_nt: TGTGCCAGCAGCCTCACGGGGGTCCCCTACGAGCAGTACTTC

v_call: TRBV5-1
j_call: TRBJ1-1
clone_size: few
d_call: TRBD1
cdr3_aa: CASSLSQGDTEAFF
cdr3_nt: TGCGCCAGCAGCTTGTCGCAGGGGGACACTGAAGCTTTCTTT

v_call: TRBV7-9
j_call: TRBJ2-7
clone_size: few
d_call: NA
cdr3_aa: CASSLAARSYEQYF
cdr3_nt: TGTGCCAGCAGCTTAGCAGCGCGGTCCTACGAGCAGTACTTC

v_call: TRBV6-2/TRBV6-3
j_call: TRBJ1-6
clone_size: NA
d_call: NA
cdr3_aa: CASSYSRLSNSPLHF
cdr3_nt: TGTGCCAGCAGTTACTCACGGTTGAGCAATTCACCCCTCCACTTT

v_call: TRBV7-2
j_call: TRBJ2-3
clone_size: NA
d_call: TRBD2
cdr3_aa: CASSSRGGGQYF
cdr3_nt: TGTGCCAGCAGCTCACGCGGGGGGGGGCAGTATTTT

v_call: TRBV2
j_call: TRBJ2-2
clone_size: NA
d_call: TRBD1
cdr3_aa: CASSGDRVGTGELFF
cdr3_nt: TGTGCCAGTTCTGGGGACAGGGTAGGCACCGGGGAGCTGTTTTTT

v_call: TRBV3-1/TRBV3-2
j_call: TRBJ1-3
clone_size: NA
d_call: NA
cdr3_aa: CASSPTYRAGNTIYF
cdr3_nt: TGTGCCAGCAGCCCTACCTACAGGGCTGGAAACACCATATATTTT

v_call: TRBV4-2
j_call: TRBJ2-3
clone_size: NA
d_call: NA
cdr3_aa: CASSPRLAGTDTQYF
cdr3_nt: TGTGCCAGCAGCCCCCGCCTAGCAGGCACAGATACGCAGTATTTT

v_call: TRBV9
j_call: TRBJ1-4
clone_size: NA
d_call: TRBD1
cdr3_aa: CASTGTGREEKLFF
cdr3_nt: TGTGCCAGCACAGGGACAGGGCGGGAAGAAAAACTGTTTTTT

v_call: TRBV12-3/TRBV12-4
j_call: TRBJ2-7
clone_size: NA
d_call: NA
cdr3_aa: CASSYGMPEQYF
cdr3_nt: TGTGCCAGCAGTTACGGGATGCCCGAGCAGTACTTC

v_call: TRBV5-1
j_call: TRBJ1-6
clone_size: NA
d_call: TRBD1
cdr3_aa: CASSQNRGSISPLHF
cdr3_nt: TGCGCCAGCAGCCAAAACAGGGGCTCTATTTCACCCCTCCACTTT

v_call: TRBV30
j_call: TRBJ1-2
clone_size: NA
d_call: NA
cdr3_aa: CAWTGASNYGYTF
cdr3_nt: TGTGCCTGGACTGGAGCTTCTAACTATGGCTACACCTTC

v_call: TRBV28
j_call: TRBJ2-5
clone_size: NA
d_call: NA
cdr3_aa: CASSPRRPEETQYF
cdr3_nt: TGTGCCAGCAGCCCACGGCGACCGGAGGAGACCCAGTACTTC

v_call: TRBV25-1
j_call: TRBJ2-1
clone_size: NA
d_call: NA
cdr3_aa: CASSSGLGWQFF
cdr3_nt: TGTGCCAGCAGCAGCGGCCTGGGGTGGCAGTTCTTC

v_call: TRBV30
j_call: TRBJ1-5
clone_size: NA
d_call: TRBD1
cdr3_aa: CAWGKGQRFSNQPQHF
cdr3_nt: TGTGCCTGGGGTAAGGGACAGAGATTTAGCAATCAGCCCCAGCATTTT

v_call: TRBV28
j_call: TRBJ2-2
clone_size: NA
d_call: TRBD1
cdr3_aa: CASSAQGAGTGELFF
cdr3_nt: TGTGCCAGCAGTGCACAGGGGGCGGGCACCGGGGAGCTGTTTTTT